Described below is a single TCR beta chain sequence and its context. Its antigen is unknown. An end of the junction does not agree with germline; a read error may underlie this. This specimen belongs to a study of CD8+CD57+ T cells in acquired aplastic anemia. Study information: Sorting CD4+ and CD8+ cells gave DNA averaging approximately 3 ug. Healthy-donor CD4+ cells averaged about 9.9 million reads.

Genomic DNA served as template for TCR beta VDJ and CDR3 profiling. One entry per CDR3 protein, called by TCRdb with MiXCR from the reads. The table records 400,000 to 450,000 distinct CDR3 sequences, roughly 68% of them present only once. Whole-study results and caveats: Patients and controls had in common twenty-nine CD8+ CDR3 sequences. Simpson's diversity of CD8+ cells was not significantly different in patients compared with controls.

CDR1 and CDR2 (germline): KGHDR, SFDVKD. This CDR3 has 14 amino acids. The sequenced material came from sorted CD4+, CD8+, or CD8+CD57+ T cells (not recorded which) from PBMCs. The clonotype was recovered from a human donor in good health, serving as a control. The chain recombines TRBV24-1 with TRBJ2-1; TRBD2 is a possible D gene (5 bases). The CDR3 region has the DNA TGTGCCACGACGGCAGAGGGCGGGTCAGATACGCAGTTTTTT. Protein sequence: CATTAEGGSDTQFF.